This T cell receptor beta chain appears in the sequencing data of a study of cytomegalovirus exposure and HLA in healthy donors. Points on this clone: Antigen: not known.

Points from the study as a whole: Testing in vitro showed three CMV-associated chains specific for CMV antigens. Donors belonging to an Asian-associated ancestry cluster reportedly showed fewer N-insertions in productive TCRs than the roughly 670-donor mean, according to what a later analysis found.

Use of 60 Vbeta and 13 Jbeta primers characterized the PCR. TCRdb keeps only in-frame clones here, not all; method: immunoSEQ multiplex PCR. The profile covers approximately 120,000 clones, with 74% appearing a single time and approximately 2% taken by the ten largest. V lost 3 bases to trimming and J lost 0 bases, with 5 bases between them. The CDR3 has 12 residues. CDR1 SQVTM and CDR2 ANQGSEA come from the germline V gene. The sequencing input was PBMCs. This clonotype was sampled from a human donor in good health. The genes are TRBV29-1 and TRBJ2-5; D not resolved. The CDR3 DNA reads as TGCAGCGTTGACAGGAACCAAGAGACCCAGTACTTC. Translated, it gives CSVDRNQETQYF.